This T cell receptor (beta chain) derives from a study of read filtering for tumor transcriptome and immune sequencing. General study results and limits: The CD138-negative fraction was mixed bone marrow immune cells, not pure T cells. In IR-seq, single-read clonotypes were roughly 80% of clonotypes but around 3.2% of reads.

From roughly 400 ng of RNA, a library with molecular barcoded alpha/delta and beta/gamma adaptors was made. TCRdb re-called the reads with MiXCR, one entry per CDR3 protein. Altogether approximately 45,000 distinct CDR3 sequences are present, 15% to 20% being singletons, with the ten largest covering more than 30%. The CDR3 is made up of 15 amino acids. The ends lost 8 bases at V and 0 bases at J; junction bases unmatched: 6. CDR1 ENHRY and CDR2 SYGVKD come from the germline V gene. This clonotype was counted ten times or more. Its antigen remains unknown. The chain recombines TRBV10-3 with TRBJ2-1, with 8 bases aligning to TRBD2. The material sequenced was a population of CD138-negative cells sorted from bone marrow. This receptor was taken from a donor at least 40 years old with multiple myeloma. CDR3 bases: TGTGCCATCTCCCTACTAGCGGTCTCCTACAATGAGCAGTTCTTC. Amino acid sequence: CAISLLAVSYNEQFF.